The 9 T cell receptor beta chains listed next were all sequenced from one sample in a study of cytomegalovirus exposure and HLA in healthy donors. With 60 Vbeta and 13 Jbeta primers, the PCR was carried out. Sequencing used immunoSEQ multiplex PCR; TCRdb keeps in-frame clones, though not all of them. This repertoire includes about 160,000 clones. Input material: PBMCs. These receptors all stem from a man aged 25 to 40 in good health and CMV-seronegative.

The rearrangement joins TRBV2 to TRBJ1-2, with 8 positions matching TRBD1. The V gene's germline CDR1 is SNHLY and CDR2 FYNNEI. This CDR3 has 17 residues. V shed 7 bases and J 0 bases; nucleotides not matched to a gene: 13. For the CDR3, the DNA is TGTGCCAGCATCCCTCCAGGGGGCATACGAGCTAACTATGGCTACACCTTC. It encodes CASIPPGGIRANYGYTF.

CDR3 in amino acids: CASSESSGSRETQYF. CDR3 nucleotide sequence: TGTGCCAGCAGTGAGTCTAGCGGGAGTCGGGAGACCCAGTACTTC. The chain links TRBV2 to TRBJ2-5; 10 nucleotides align to TRBD2. CDR1 SNHLY and CDR2 FYNNEI come from the germline V gene. This CDR3 comprises 15 residues. V was clipped by 3 bases and J by 5 bases; unmatched bases: 6.

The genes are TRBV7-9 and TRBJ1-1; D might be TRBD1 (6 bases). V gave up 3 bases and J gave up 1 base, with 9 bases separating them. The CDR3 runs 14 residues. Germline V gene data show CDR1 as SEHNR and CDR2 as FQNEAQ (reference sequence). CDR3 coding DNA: TGTGCCAGCAGCTTGTGGGACAAGAACACTGAAGCTTTCTTT. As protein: CASSLWDKNTEAFF.

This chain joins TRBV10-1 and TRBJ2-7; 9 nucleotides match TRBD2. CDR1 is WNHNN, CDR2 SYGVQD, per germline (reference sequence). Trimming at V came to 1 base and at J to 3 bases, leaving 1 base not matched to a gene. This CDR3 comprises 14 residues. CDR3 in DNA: TGCGCCAGCAGTGAGTTGCGGGAGGGCTACGAGCAGTACTTC. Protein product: CASSELREGYEQYF.

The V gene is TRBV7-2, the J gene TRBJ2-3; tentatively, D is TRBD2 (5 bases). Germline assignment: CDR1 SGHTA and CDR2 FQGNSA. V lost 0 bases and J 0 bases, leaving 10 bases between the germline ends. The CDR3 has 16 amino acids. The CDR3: CASSLASGISTDTQYF. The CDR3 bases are TGTGCCAGCAGCTTAGCCTCCGGGATAAGCACAGATACGCAGTATTTT.

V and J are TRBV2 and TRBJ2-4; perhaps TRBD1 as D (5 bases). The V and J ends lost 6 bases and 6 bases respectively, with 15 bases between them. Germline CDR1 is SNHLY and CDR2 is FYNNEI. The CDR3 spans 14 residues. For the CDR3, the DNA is TGTGCCAGCAGGGACCCTTATAGGGGAAACATTCAGTACTTC. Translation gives CASRDPYRGNIQYF.

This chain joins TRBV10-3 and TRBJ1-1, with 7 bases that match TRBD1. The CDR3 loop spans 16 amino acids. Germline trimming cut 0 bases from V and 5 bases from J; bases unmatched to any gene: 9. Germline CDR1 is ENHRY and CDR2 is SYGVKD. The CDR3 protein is CAISESFLAGGTEAFF. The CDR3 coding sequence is TGTGCCATCAGTGAGTCTTTCCTGGCAGGGGGTACTGAAGCTTTCTTT.

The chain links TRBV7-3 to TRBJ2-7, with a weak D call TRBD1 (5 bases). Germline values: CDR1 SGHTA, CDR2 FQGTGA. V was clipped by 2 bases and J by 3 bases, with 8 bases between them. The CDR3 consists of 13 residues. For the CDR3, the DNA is TGTGCCAGCAGCTTACATCAGGGCTACGAGCAGTACTTC. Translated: CASSLHQGYEQYF.

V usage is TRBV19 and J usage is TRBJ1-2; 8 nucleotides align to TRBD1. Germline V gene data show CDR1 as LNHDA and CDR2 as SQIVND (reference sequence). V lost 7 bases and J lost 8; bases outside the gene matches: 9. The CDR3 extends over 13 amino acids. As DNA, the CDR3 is TGTGCCAGTACCACAGGACAGGGTCGGGGCTACACCTTC. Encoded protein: CASTTGQGRGYTF.